This entry features one T cell receptor (beta chain) sequence. The antigen is unknown. TCRdb keeps only in-frame clones here, not all; method: immunoSEQ multiplex PCR. The sample has tens of thousands of clones, about nine tenths seen once. There are 13 residues in the CDR3. V lost 2 bases and J lost 1, with 2 bases in between. Germline V lookup: CDR1 MDHEN, CDR2 SYDVKM. The entry originates in a study of OX40 agonist ivuxolimab in advanced cancers. Study summary: Earlier anti-PD-1, anti-PD-L1 or anti-CTLA-4 therapy was permitted; over 35% had received some.

Overall study findings and caveats: It was also the case that some nonresponders had low normalized T-cell clonal expansion.

The source was CD4+ or CD8+ T cells sorted from blood, collected in a trial of the OX40 agonist ivuxolimab. The chain couples TRBV28 to TRBJ2-2; D unclear. The TCR was taken from an adult with an advanced solid tumor such as melanoma, head and neck, liver or kidney cancer. The DNA of the CDR3 is TGTGCCAGCAGTTTAGGGAACACCGGGGAGCTGTTTTTT. This encodes CASSLGNTGELFF.